This TCR beta chain was sequenced during a study of cytomegalovirus exposure and HLA in healthy donors. The V end was cut by 3 bases, the J end by 0 bases, with 5 bases between. Germline CDR1 is SGHTA and CDR2 is FQGNSA. The CDR3 has 14 amino acids. Researchers ran the PCR with 60 Vbeta and 13 Jbeta primers. Generated by immunoSEQ multiplex PCR, the TCRdb table keeps only in-frame clones and is missing some. The table has roughly 180,000 clones, over 65% seen once; the top ten hold 0.7% to 0.85%. The sequence derives from a female donor in good health and CMV-seronegative. The chain employs TRBV7-2 and TRBJ1-4, with D uncertain. The sample taken for sequencing was PBMCs. Here the CDR3 reads CASSFSTTNEKLFF. CDR3 nucleotides: TGTGCCAGCAGCTTCTCTACAACTAATGAAAAACTGTTTTTT. Full variable domain (outside the CDR3, taken from reference TRBV7-2 and TRBJ1-4): GAGVSQSPSNKVTEKGKDVELRCDPISGHTALYWYRQSLGQGLEFLIYFQGNSAPDKSGLPSDRFSAERTGGSVSTLTIQRTQQEDSAVYLCASSFSTTNEKLFFGSGTQLSVL.